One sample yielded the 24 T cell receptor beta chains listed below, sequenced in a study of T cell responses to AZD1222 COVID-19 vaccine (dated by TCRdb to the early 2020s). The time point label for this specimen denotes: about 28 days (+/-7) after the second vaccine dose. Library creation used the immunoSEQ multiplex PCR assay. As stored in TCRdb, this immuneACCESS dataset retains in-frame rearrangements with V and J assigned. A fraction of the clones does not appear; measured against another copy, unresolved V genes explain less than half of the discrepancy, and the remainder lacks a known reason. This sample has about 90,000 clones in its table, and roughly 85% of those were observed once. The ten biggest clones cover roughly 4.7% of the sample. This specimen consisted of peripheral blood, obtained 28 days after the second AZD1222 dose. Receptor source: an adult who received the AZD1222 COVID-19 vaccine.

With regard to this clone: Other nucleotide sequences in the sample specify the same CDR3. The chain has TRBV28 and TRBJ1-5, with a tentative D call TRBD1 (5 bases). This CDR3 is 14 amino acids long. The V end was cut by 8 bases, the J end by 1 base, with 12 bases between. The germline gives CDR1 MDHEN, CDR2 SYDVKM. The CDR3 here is CASRGTVSNQPQHF. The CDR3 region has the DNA TGTGCCAGCCGGGGGACCGTGAGCAATCAGCCCCAGCATTTT.

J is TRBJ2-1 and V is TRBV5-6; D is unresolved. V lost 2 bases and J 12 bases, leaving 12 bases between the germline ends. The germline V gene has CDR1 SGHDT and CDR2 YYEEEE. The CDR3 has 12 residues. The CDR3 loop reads CASSLDPLGQFF. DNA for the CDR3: TGTGCCAGCAGCTTAGACCCTCTGGGGCAGTTCTTC.

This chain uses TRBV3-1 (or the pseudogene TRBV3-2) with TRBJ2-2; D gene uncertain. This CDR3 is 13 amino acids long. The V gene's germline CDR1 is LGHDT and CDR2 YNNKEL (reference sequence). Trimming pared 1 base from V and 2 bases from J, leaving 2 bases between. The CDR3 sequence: CASSQGNTGELFF. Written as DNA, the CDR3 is TGTGCCAGCAGCCAAGGTAACACCGGGGAGCTGTTTTTT.

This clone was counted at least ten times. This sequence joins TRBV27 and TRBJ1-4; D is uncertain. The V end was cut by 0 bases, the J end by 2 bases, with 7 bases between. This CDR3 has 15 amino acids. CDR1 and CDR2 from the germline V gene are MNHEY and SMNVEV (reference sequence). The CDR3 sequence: CASSLSGLTNEKLFF. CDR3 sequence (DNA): TGTGCCAGCAGTTTATCAGGGCTGACTAATGAAAAACTGTTTTTT. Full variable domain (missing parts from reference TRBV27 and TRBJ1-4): EAQVTQNPRYLITVTGKKLTVTCSQNMNHEYMSWYRQDPGLGLRQIYYSMNVEVTDKGDVPEGYKVSRKEKRNFPLILESPSPNQTSLYFCASSLSGLTNEKLFFGSGTQLSVL.

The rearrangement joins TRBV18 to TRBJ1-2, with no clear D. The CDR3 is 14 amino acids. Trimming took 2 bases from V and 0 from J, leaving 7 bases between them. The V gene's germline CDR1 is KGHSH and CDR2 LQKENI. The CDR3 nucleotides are TGTGCCAGCTCACCAGCAGTCACTAACTATGGCTACACCTTC. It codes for CASSPAVTNYGYTF.

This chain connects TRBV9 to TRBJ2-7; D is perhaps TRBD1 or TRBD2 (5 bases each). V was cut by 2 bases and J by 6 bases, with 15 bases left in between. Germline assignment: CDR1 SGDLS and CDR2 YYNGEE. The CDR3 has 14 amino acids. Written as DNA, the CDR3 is TGTGCCAGCAGCGTCGGGATTGGGCAGGGCGAGCAGTACTTC. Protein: CASSVGIGQGEQYF.

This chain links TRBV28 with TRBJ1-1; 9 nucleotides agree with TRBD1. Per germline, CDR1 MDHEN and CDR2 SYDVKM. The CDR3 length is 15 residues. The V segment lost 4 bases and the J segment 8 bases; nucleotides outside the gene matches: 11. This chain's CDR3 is CASSSTGGGLSEAFF. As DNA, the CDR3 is TGTGCCAGCAGTTCTACAGGGGGCGGATTATCGGAAGCTTTCTTT.

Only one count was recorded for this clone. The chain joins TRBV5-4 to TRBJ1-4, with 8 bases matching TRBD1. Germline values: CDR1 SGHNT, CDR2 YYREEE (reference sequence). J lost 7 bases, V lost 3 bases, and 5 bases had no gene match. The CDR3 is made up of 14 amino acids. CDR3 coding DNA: TGTGCCAGCAGCTCGACAGGGGCGGGTGAAAAACTGTTTTTT. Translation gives CASSSTGAGEKLFF.

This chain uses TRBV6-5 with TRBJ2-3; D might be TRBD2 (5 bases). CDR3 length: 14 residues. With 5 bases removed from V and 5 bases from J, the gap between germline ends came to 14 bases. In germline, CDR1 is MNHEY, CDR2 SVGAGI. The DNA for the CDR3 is TGTGCCAGCAGTCCCGAACTAGGAGGAGATACGCAGTATTTT. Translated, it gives CASSPELGGDTQYF.

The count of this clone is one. The CDR3 is CASSVYSVGDYGYTF. In nucleotides, the CDR3 is TGTGCCAGCAGCGTATACTCCGTTGGAGACTATGGCTACACCTTC. The chain joins TRBV9 to TRBJ1-2; D is unclear. This CDR3 comprises 15 residues. V lost 1 base and J lost 3, with 13 bases in between. CDR1 and CDR2 (germline): SGDLS, YYNGEE.

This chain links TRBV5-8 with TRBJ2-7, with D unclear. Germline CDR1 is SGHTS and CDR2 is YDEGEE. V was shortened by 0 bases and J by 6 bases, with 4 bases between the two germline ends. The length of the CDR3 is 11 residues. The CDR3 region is CASSLVSEQYF. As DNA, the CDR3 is TGTGCCAGCAGCTTGGTGAGCGAGCAGTACTTC.

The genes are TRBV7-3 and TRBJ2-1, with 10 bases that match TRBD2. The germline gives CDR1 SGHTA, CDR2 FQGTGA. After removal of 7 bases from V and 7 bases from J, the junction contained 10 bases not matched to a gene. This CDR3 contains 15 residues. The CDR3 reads CASTPSGGTGNEQFF. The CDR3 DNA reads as TGTGCCAGCACCCCTAGCGGGGGCACCGGTAATGAGCAGTTCTTC.

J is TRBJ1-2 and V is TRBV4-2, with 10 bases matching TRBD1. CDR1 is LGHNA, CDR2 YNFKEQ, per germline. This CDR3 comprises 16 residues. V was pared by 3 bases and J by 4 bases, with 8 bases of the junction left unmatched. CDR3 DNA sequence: TGTGCCAGCAGCCAGAACCGACAGGGGGCAGGCTATGGCTACACCTTC. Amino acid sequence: CASSQNRQGAGYGYTF.

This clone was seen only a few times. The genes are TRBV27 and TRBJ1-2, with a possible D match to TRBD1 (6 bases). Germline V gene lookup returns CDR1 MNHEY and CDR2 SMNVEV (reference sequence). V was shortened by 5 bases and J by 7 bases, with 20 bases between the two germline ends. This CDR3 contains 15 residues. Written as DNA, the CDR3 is TGTGCCAGCAGTCCCACTTCGGGACATCTCTTTGGCTACACCTTC. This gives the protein CASSPTSGHLFGYTF.

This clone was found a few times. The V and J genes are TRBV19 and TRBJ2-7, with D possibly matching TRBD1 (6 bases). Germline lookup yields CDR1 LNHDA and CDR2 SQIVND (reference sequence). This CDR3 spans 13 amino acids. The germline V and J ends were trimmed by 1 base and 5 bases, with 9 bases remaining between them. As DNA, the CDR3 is TGTGCCAGTAGTATAGCAGGGGCCGACGAGCAGTACTTC. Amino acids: CASSIAGADEQYF.

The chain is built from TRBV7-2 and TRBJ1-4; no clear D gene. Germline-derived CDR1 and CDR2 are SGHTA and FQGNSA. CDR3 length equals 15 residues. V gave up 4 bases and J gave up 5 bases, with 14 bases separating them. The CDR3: CASSSRLGLNEKLFF. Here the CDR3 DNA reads TGTGCCAGCAGCTCAAGATTGGGCCTGAATGAAAAACTGTTTTTT. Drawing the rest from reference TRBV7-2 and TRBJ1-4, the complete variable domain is GAGVSQSPSNKVTEKGKDVELRCDPISGHTALYWYRQSLGQGLEFLIYFQGNSAPDKSGLPSDRFSAERTGGSVSTLTIQRTQQEDSAVYLCASSSRLGLNEKLFFGSGTQLSVL.

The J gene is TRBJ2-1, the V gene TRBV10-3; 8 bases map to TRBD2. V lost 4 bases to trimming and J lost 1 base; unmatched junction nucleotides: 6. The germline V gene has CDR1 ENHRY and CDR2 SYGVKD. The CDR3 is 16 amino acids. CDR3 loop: CAISVSSGVSYNEQFF. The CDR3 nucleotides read TGTGCCATCAGTGTGAGTAGCGGGGTGTCCTACAATGAGCAGTTCTTC.

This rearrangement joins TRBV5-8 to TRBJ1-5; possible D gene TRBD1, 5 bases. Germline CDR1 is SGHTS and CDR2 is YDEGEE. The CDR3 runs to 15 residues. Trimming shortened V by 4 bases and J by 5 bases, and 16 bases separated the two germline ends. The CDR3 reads CASSAGTKSDQPQHF. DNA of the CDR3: TGTGCCAGCAGCGCCGGGACGAAAAGTGATCAGCCCCAGCATTTT.

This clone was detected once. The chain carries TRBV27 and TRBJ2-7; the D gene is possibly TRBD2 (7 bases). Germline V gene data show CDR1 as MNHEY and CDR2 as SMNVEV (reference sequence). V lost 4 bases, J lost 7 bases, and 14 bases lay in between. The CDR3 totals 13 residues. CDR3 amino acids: CASSYPGGREQYF. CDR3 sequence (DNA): TGTGCCAGCAGTTACCCGGGGGGCAGAGAGCAGTACTTC.

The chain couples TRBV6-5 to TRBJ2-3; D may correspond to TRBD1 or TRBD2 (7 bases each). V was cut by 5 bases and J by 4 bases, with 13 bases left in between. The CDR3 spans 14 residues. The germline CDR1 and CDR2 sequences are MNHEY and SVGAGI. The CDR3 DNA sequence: TGTGCCAGCAGTCTCCAGGGGGGGGCAGATACGCAGTATTTT. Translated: CASSLQGGADTQYF.

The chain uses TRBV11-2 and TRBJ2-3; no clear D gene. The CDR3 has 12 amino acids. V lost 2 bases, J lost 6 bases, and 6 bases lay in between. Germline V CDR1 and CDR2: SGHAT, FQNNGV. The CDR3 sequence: CASSLNLDTQYF. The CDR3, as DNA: TGTGCCAGCAGCTTAAATCTCGATACGCAGTATTTT.

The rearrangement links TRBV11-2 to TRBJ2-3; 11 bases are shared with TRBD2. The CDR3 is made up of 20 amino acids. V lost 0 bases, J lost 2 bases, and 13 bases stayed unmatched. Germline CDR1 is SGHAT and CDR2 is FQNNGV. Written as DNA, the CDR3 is TGTGCCAGCAGCTTAGAGTTTGCGGGTCTAGCGGGGGGAGCCACAGATACGCAGTATTTT. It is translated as CASSLEFAGLAGGATDTQYF.

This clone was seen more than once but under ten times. The CDR3 DNA reads TGCAGCGTTGAAGAGTGGCAGCTAGACGGGCCCTATGGCTACACCTTC. Protein: CSVEEWQLDGPYGYTF. The chain uses TRBV29-1 and TRBJ1-2; D is uncertain. The CDR3 is made up of 16 amino acids. Germline V gene lookup returns CDR1 SQVTM and CDR2 ANQGSEA. Trimming pared 0 bases from V and 4 bases from J, leaving 18 bases between.

The CDR3 here is CASSLARAIDTQYF. The CDR3 DNA sequence: TGTGCCAGCAGCTTGGCGCGGGCTATAGATACGCAGTATTTT. The V and J genes are TRBV7-2 and TRBJ2-3, with D perhaps matching TRBD2 (5 bases). The germline gives CDR1 SGHTA, CDR2 FQGNSA. The CDR3 sequence is 14 residues long. V was shortened by 3 bases and J by 5 bases, with 12 bases between the two germline ends.